Below, 20 T cell receptor beta chains from the same sample are listed, as sequenced in a study of cytomegalovirus exposure and HLA in healthy donors. Use of 60 Vbeta and 13 Jbeta primers characterized the PCR. Assay used: immunoSEQ multiplex PCR; TCRdb lists only in-frame clones, some missing. The profile covers 90,000 to 110,000 clones, with around 70% appearing a single time and under 1.5% taken by the ten largest. The specimen sequenced was PBMCs. The receptor set was obtained from a man aged 35 to 55 in good health and CMV-seronegative.

The V call is TRBV9, the J call TRBJ2-7, with 11 bases matching TRBD2. After removal of 0 bases from V and 3 bases from J, the junction contained 5 bases not matched to a gene. Germline values: CDR1 SGDLS, CDR2 YYNGEE. The CDR3 loop spans 16 amino acids. The chain's CDR3 is CASSVESSGRRYEQYF. The CDR3 nucleotides read TGTGCCAGCAGCGTAGAATCTAGCGGGAGGCGCTACGAGCAGTACTTC.

The chain joins TRBV11-2 to TRBJ1-2; D is unresolved. This CDR3 has 14 residues. Germline loops: CDR1 SGHAT, CDR2 FQNNGV. Trimming took off 3 bases at V and 4 bases at J, with 12 bases between the two ends. Here the CDR3 reads CASSLVAGSYGYTF. The CDR3 DNA reads as TGTGCCAGCAGCTTGGTTGCAGGAAGCTATGGCTACACCTTC.

This clone showed up just a few times. Germline is not matched at one junction end, which may reflect a read error. V is TRBV7-6 and J is TRBJ2-5; 11 bases agree with TRBD1. The germline CDR1 and CDR2 sequences are SGHVS and FNYEAQ. This CDR3 is built from 16 residues. CDR3 nucleotide sequence: TGTGCCAGCAGCCTTCGGGGACAGGGGGTCCAAGAGGCCCAGTACTTC. It is translated as CASSLRGQGVQEAQYF. Full variable domain (missing parts from reference TRBV7-6 and TRBJ2-5): GAGVSQSPRYKVTKRGQDVALRCDPISGHVSLYWYRQALGQGPEFLTYFNYEAQQDKSGLPNDRFSAERPEGSISTLTIQRTEQRDSAMYRCASSLRGQGVQEAQYFGPGTRLLVL.

This clone was observed a single time. This sequence joins TRBV5-1 and TRBJ2-5, with D possibly matching TRBD1 (5 bases). The length of the CDR3 is 15 residues. The V and J ends lost 2 bases and 5 bases respectively, with 16 bases between them. Per germline, CDR1 SGHRS and CDR2 YFSETQ. The CDR3 loop reads CASSFGFRVDETQYF. CDR3 nucleotides: TGCGCCAGCAGCTTTGGTTTCAGGGTCGACGAGACCCAGTACTTC.

The gene calls are TRBV9 and TRBJ2-7; D possibly corresponds to TRBD2 (7 bases). Germline CDR1 SGDLS, CDR2 YYNGEE. V was shortened by 0 bases and J by 4 bases, with 14 bases between the two germline ends. The CDR3 has 15 amino acids. CDR3 sequence: CASSVGGGRTYEQYF. The CDR3 DNA follows: TGTGCCAGCAGCGTAGGGGGGGGCAGAACATACGAGCAGTACTTC.

The gene calls are TRBV15 and TRBJ2-1; TRBD2 matches at 15 bases. Germline V CDR1 and CDR2: LNHNV, YYDKDF (reference sequence). The CDR3 totals 20 residues. V trimming: 0 bases; J trimming: 0 bases; junction bases outside the gene matches: 6. CDR3 sequence reads: CATSRDEGLAGGSSYNEQFF. The CDR3 DNA reads TGTGCCACCAGCAGAGATGAGGGACTAGCGGGGGGTAGCTCCTACAATGAGCAGTTCTTC.

The V and J genes are TRBV6-1 and TRBJ2-7; 7 bases match TRBD2. Looked up from germline, CDR1 is MNHNS and CDR2 is SASEGT. Germline trimming cut 0 bases from V and 3 bases from J; bases unmatched to any gene: 5. This CDR3 comprises 15 residues. The CDR3 DNA reads as TGTGCCAGCAGTGAAGCACTAGCGAACCTCTACGAGCAGTACTTC. Protein product: CASSEALANLYEQYF.

This clone was observed a few times. The chain employs TRBV6-6 and TRBJ2-5; 7 nucleotides agree with TRBD2. The length of the CDR3 is 16 residues. Germline V lookup: CDR1 MNHNY, CDR2 SVGAGI (reference sequence). V was pared by 6 bases and J by 5 bases, with 15 bases of the junction left unmatched. The CDR3 region is CASSQSHSGYGETQYF. In DNA, the CDR3 is TGTGCCAGCAGCCAGAGCCATAGCGGGTACGGGGAGACCCAGTACTTC.

V is TRBV6-5 and J is TRBJ1-1; D gene ambiguous. Trimming took off 5 bases at V and 5 bases at J, with 9 bases between the two ends. CDR1 is MNHEY and CDR2 is SVGAGI in the germline V gene. The length of the CDR3 is 12 residues. The CDR3 sequence is CASSEGRTEAFF. CDR3 in DNA: TGTGCCAGCAGTGAGGGTAGGACTGAAGCTTTCTTT.

In its sample, this clone was seen a few times. V is TRBV30 and J is TRBJ2-7; a possible D gene is TRBD2 (6 bases). Per germline, CDR1 GTSNPN and CDR2 SVGIG (reference sequence). The CDR3 loop spans 14 amino acids. The V and J ends lost 7 bases and 0 bases respectively, with 16 bases between them. DNA for the CDR3: TGTGCCTCCCGTCGTGGGGGGACCTCCTACGAGCAGTACTTC. Translation gives CASRRGGTSYEQYF. The full variable domain, completed using reference TRBV30 and TRBJ2-7, is SQTIHQWPATLVQPVGSPLSLECTVEGTSNPNLYWYRQAAGRGLQLLFYSVGIGQISSEVPQNLSASRPQDRQFILSSKKLLLSDSGFYLCASRRGGTSYEQYFGPGTRLTVT.

The V call is TRBV7-9, the J call TRBJ2-4, with TRBD1 matching over 10 bases. Germline V gene lookup returns CDR1 SEHNR and CDR2 FQNEAQ (reference sequence). V was clipped by 7 bases and J by 5 bases; unmatched bases: 8. This CDR3 spans 15 amino acids. The CDR3 nucleotides read TGTGCCAGCACCAAAGTGGGGACAGGGGAAAACATTCAGTACTTC. Encoded protein: CASTKVGTGENIQYF.

This chain joins TRBV7-9 and TRBJ1-1; 9 positions match TRBD1. Germline CDR1 is SEHNR and CDR2 is FQNEAQ (reference sequence). With 10 bases clipped from V and 0 bases from J, the junction kept 12 bases outside the gene matches. This CDR3 is built from 16 residues. CDR3 nucleotide sequence: TGTGCCACCCTAAAGGGGACAGGGATCATGAACACTGAAGCTTTCTTT. Its translation is CATLKGTGIMNTEAFF.

Regarding this clone: A read error may produce the germline difference seen at one junction end. The chain uses TRBV7-9 and TRBJ2-1; TRBD2 agrees at 12 bases. Germline CDR1 is SEHNR and CDR2 is FQNEAQ (reference sequence). The CDR3 sequence is 16 residues long. CDR3 coding DNA: TGTTCCAGCAGCTCCCGACCTAGCGGGGGGGCGGATGAGCAGTTCTTC. This sequence encodes CSSSSRPSGGADEQFF.

The rearrangement joins TRBV9 to TRBJ1-1, with D perhaps TRBD1 (5 bases). The CDR3 runs 15 residues. CDR1 is SGDLS and CDR2 is YYNGEE in the germline V gene. Trimming cost V 0 bases and J 4 bases, with 13 bases left between them. The CDR3 region has the DNA TGTGCCAGCAGCGTAGGGGGGGGTTCTGGCACTGAAGCTTTCTTT. This codes for CASSVGGGSGTEAFF.

The chain employs TRBV6-5 and TRBJ2-1, with D possibly matching TRBD2 (6 bases). The CDR3 is 13 amino acids. V shed 8 bases and J shed 5 bases, with 13 bases lying between them. Germline loops: CDR1 MNHEY, CDR2 SVGAGI. CDR3: CASAPGLNNEQFF. The CDR3 DNA reads as TGTGCCAGCGCTCCGGGACTGAACAATGAGCAGTTCTTC.

The chain has TRBV28 and TRBJ1-5, with D perhaps matching TRBD1 (5 bases). Germline V lookup: CDR1 MDHEN, CDR2 SYDVKM. Deletions cut 6 bases from V and 10 bases from J, with 22 bases between. The CDR3 extends over 15 amino acids. CDR3 region: CASSSSGTGEIPQHF. DNA for the CDR3: TGTGCCAGCAGCTCCTCCGGGACGGGGGAAATTCCCCAGCATTTT.

The J gene is TRBJ2-1, the V gene TRBV6-5; 10 positions agree with TRBD2. The CDR3 consists of 15 residues. Germline values: CDR1 MNHEY, CDR2 SVGAGI. The V gene end was trimmed by 6 bases and the J gene end by 8 bases; junction bases not matched to a gene: 10. The DNA for the CDR3 is TGTGCCAGCAGGCGAGGGACTAGCGAGGTCTATGAGCAGTTCTTC. It translates to CASRRGTSEVYEQFF.

This chain links TRBV6-1 with TRBJ1-2; D remains unclear. V lost 6 bases, J lost 7 bases, and 9 bases lay in between. The CDR3 sequence is 11 residues long. Germline V gene lookup returns CDR1 MNHNS and CDR2 SASEGT. This CDR3 reads CASRESSGYTF. DNA for the CDR3: TGTGCCAGCAGGGAAAGTAGTGGCTACACCTTC.

This chain connects TRBV5-6 to TRBJ2-7; D is possibly TRBD1 (6 bases). Trimming took off 2 bases at V and 3 bases at J, with 21 bases between the two ends. Germline assignment: CDR1 SGHDT and CDR2 YYEEEE. This CDR3 comprises 17 residues. DNA for the CDR3: TGTGCCAGCAGCTTATGGACTTGGCAGGGGATTCACTACGAGCAGTACTTC. This codes for CASSLWTWQGIHYEQYF. Variable domain in full (rest from reference TRBV5-6 and TRBJ2-7): DAGVTQSPTHLIKTRGQQVTLRCSPKSGHDTVSWYQQALGQGPQFIFQYYEEEERQRGNFPDRFSGHQFPNYSSELNVNALLLGDSALYLCASSLWTWQGIHYEQYFGPGTRLTVT.

This clone was counted once. The chain links TRBV2 to TRBJ2-7; 12 bases match TRBD1. Germline V gene data show CDR1 as SNHLY and CDR2 as FYNNEI. The length of the CDR3 is 13 residues. J gave up 7 bases and V 6 bases, and 4 bases lay outside the gene matches. The CDR3 DNA follows: TGTGCCAGCAGGGGACAGGGGGCGGGGGAGCAGTACTTC. Amino acid sequence: CASRGQGAGEQYF.